These 27 T cell receptor beta chains originate from one sample sequenced in a study of CD8+CD57+ T cells in acquired aplastic anemia. The TCR beta profiling, which covered VDJ combination and CDR3 sequence, was carried out using genomic DNA as the template. MiXCR, applied by TCRdb to the reads, yields one record per CDR3 protein. The repertoire holds 150,000 to 200,000 distinct CDR3 sequences, with 55% to 80% as singletons. Sample: sorted CD4+, CD8+, or CD8+CD57+ T cells (not recorded which) from PBMCs. The receptors derive from a human donor in good health.

This sequence joins TRBV5-1 and TRBJ2-1; D call uncertain. CDR1 and CDR2 (germline): SGHRS, YFSETQ. V lost 1 base, J lost 7 bases, and 6 bases lay in between. The CDR3 sequence is 12 residues long. The chain's CDR3 is CASSLRPNEQFF. The CDR3 DNA reads TGCGCCAGCAGCTTGCGTCCAAATGAGCAGTTCTTC.

This clonotype was picked up many times. The chain is built from TRBV7-3 and TRBJ2-1, with a possible D match to TRBD1 (5 bases). Deletions cut 5 bases from V and 3 bases from J, with 20 bases between. Germline assignment: CDR1 SGHTA and CDR2 FQGTGA. The CDR3 runs to 17 residues. This CDR3 is CASSLSSVGPDYNEQFF. The CDR3 DNA reads as TGTGCCAGCAGCCTTTCATCCGTGGGGCCTGACTACAATGAGCAGTTCTTC.

This chain links TRBV10-3 with TRBJ2-2; D uncertain. V was clipped by 4 bases and J by 0 bases, with 9 bases between them. Germline lookup yields CDR1 ENHRY and CDR2 SYGVKD. The CDR3 is made up of 15 amino acids. The CDR3, as DNA: TGTGCCATCAGTGCAGCTCTCTCGAACACCGGGGAGCTGTTTTTT. This translates into CAISAALSNTGELFF.

This clonotype was picked up many times. The CDR3 is CASSLEWGSETQYF. The DNA of the CDR3 is TGTGCCAGCAGCTTAGAGTGGGGGTCGGAGACCCAGTACTTC. The chain combines TRBV7-2 with TRBJ2-5; D possibly uses TRBD1 or TRBD2 (5 bases each). V lost 1 base and J lost 5, with 11 bases in between. The CDR3 loop spans 14 amino acids. The germline V gene has CDR1 SGHTA and CDR2 FQGNSA. Combining the CDR3 with reference TRBV7-2 and TRBJ2-5 gives the whole variable domain GAGVSQSPSNKVTEKGKDVELRCDPISGHTALYWYRQSLGQGLEFLIYFQGNSAPDKSGLPSDRFSAERTGGSVSTLTIQRTQQEDSAVYLCASSLEWGSETQYFGPGTRLLVL.

This clonotype has at least ten counts. The chain carries TRBV6-6 and TRBJ2-7, with 10 bases that match TRBD2. V was pared by 2 bases and J by 8 bases, with 3 bases of the junction left unmatched. This CDR3 region has 13 residues. Germline CDR1 reads MNHNY; CDR2 reads SVGAGI (reference sequence). The DNA for the CDR3 is TGTGCCAGCAGTTACCTAGCGGGAGACAAGCAGTACTTC. This sequence encodes CASSYLAGDKQYF.

This clonotype has ten or more counts. The V and J genes are TRBV9 and TRBJ1-5; no definite D call. There are 12 residues in the CDR3. Germline CDR1 SGDLS, CDR2 YYNGEE. V was trimmed by 3 bases and J by 4 bases, leaving 5 bases between them. In DNA, the CDR3 is TGTGCCAGCAGCGCTTCGAATCAGCCCCAGCATTTT. This translates into CASSASNQPQHF.

V usage is TRBV5-5 and J usage is TRBJ2-5, with a tentative D call TRBD1 (6 bases). The length of the CDR3 is 13 residues. V lost 4 bases and J lost 5, with 12 bases in between. Germline V lookup: CDR1 SGHKS, CDR2 YYEKEE (reference sequence). CDR3 loop: CASSATGLETQYF. The CDR3 coding sequence is TGTGCCAGCAGCGCTACAGGGTTGGAGACCCAGTACTTC.

The chain joins TRBV7-9 to TRBJ1-1, with D possibly TRBD1 on 5 matching bases. With 2 bases removed from V and 1 base from J, the gap between germline ends came to 8 bases. CDR1 and CDR2 (germline): SEHNR, FQNEAQ (reference sequence). The CDR3 extends over 14 amino acids. The CDR3 reads CASSLQGWNTEAFF. CDR3 bases: TGTGCCAGCAGCTTACAGGGCTGGAACACTGAAGCTTTCTTT.

CDR3: CASKRDRGDSPLHF. DNA for the CDR3: TGTGCCAGCAAAAGAGACAGGGGAGATTCACCCCTCCACTTT. The genes are TRBV7-2 and TRBJ1-6, with TRBD1 identical over 8 bases. With V trimmed by 7 bases and J by 8 bases, 7 bases remained unmatched. Per germline, CDR1 SGHTA and CDR2 FQGNSA. This CDR3 is built from 14 residues.

The V gene is TRBV6-5, the J gene TRBJ2-7, with 9 bases fitting TRBD1. The CDR3 sequence is 14 residues long. CDR1 and CDR2 (germline): MNHEY, SVGAGI. With V trimmed by 6 bases and J by 4 bases, 7 bases remained unmatched. The CDR3 protein is CASSGQGSRYEQYF. Here the CDR3 DNA reads TGTGCCAGCAGCGGACAGGGGTCCAGGTACGAGCAGTACTTC.

V gene TRBV15 combines with J gene TRBJ2-1; no clear D gene. The CDR3 is made up of 17 amino acids. CDR1 and CDR2 from the germline V gene are LNHNV and YYDKDF (reference sequence). V gave up 1 base and J gave up 4 bases, with 17 bases separating them. For the CDR3, the DNA is TGTGCCACCAGCAGAGGAAGTCTAGTGGGCCCTTACAATGAGCAGTTCTTC. Encoded protein: CATSRGSLVGPYNEQFF.

The chain is built from TRBV28 and TRBJ1-2; D not resolved. The germline gives CDR1 MDHEN, CDR2 SYDVKM. CDR3 length: 15 residues. V gave up 1 base and J gave up 4 bases, with 13 bases separating them. In DNA form, the CDR3 reads TGTGCCAGCAGTTTATTAAGCGGGCGCGCCTATGGCTACACCTTC. Residues: CASSLLSGRAYGYTF.

This chain uses TRBV7-8 with TRBJ2-7; tentatively, D is TRBD1 or TRBD2 (7 bases each). Trimming shortened V by 5 bases and J by 2 bases, and 16 bases separated the two germline ends. The CDR3 sequence is 15 residues long. CDR1 and CDR2 from the germline V gene are SGHVS and FQNEAQ. CDR3 in amino acids: CASSPAAGGAYEQYF. Written as DNA, the CDR3 is TGTGCCAGCAGCCCAGCGGCAGGGGGGGCCTACGAGCAGTACTTC.

The chain joins TRBV20-1 to TRBJ2-3; D might be TRBD1 (7 bases). Looked up from germline, CDR1 is DFQATT and CDR2 is SNEGSKA (reference sequence). The CDR3 is made up of 15 amino acids. Trimming pared 3 bases from V and 10 bases from J, leaving 23 bases between. CDR3 bases: TGCAGTGCTAGGAAGCCGCGGGACAGCCAGGACGCGCAGTATTTT. Its protein is CSARKPRDSQDAQYF.

The chain couples TRBV15 to TRBJ1-3, with 10 bases that match TRBD1. Germline CDR1 LNHNV, CDR2 YYDKDF (reference sequence). The CDR3 covers 16 residues. J gave up 3 bases and V 4 bases, and 6 bases lay outside the gene matches. The CDR3 loop is CATSTRQGARGNTIYF. The CDR3 coding sequence is TGTGCCACCAGCACCCGACAGGGGGCTCGTGGAAACACCATATATTTT.

CDR3 sequence: CASSPTGTGAGWAGEQYF. The CDR3 DNA follows: TGTGCCAGCAGTCCGACCGGGACAGGGGCGGGTTGGGCTGGCGAGCAGTACTTC. The J gene is TRBJ2-7, the V gene TRBV12-3 or TRBV12-4, with 10 bases identical to TRBD1. V was pared by 5 bases and J by 6 bases, with 19 bases of the junction left unmatched. The CDR3 spans 18 residues.

The chain links TRBV20-1 to TRBJ2-7; 13 nucleotides match TRBD2. Looked up from germline, CDR1 is DFQATT and CDR2 is SNEGSKA (reference sequence). CDR3 length: 14 amino acids. The junction had 7 bases not matched to a gene; V was cut back by 5 bases and J by 6 bases. The DNA for the CDR3 is TGCAGTGCTCTGAGGACTAGCGGGAGCGGCGAGCAGTACTTC. Translated: CSALRTSGSGEQYF.

The gene calls are TRBV7-2 and TRBJ2-7; D is unresolved. The germline V gene encodes CDR1 SGHTA and CDR2 FQGNSA. The CDR3 spans 13 residues. Trimming removed 2 bases from V and 0 bases from J, with 5 bases in between. The CDR3 loop is CASSLQVSYEQYF. In nucleotides, the CDR3 is TGTGCCAGCAGCTTACAGGTCTCCTACGAGCAGTACTTC. Drawing the rest from reference TRBV7-2 and TRBJ2-7, the complete variable domain is GAGVSQSPSNKVTEKGKDVELRCDPISGHTALYWYRQSLGQGLEFLIYFQGNSAPDKSGLPSDRFSAERTGGSVSTLTIQRTQQEDSAVYLCASSLQVSYEQYFGPGTRLTVT.

The genes are TRBV5-5 and TRBJ1-2, with 7 bases fitting TRBD1. The CDR3 is 12 amino acids. Germline trimming cut 4 bases from V and 7 bases from J; bases unmatched to any gene: 4. The germline gives CDR1 SGHKS, CDR2 YYEKEE (reference sequence). The CDR3 nucleotides are TGTGCCAGCAGCACTCACAGGGGTGGCTACACCTTC. Translation: CASSTHRGGYTF.

This sequence joins TRBV25-1 and TRBJ2-7; 12 bases are shared with TRBD2. This CDR3 has 15 residues. Germline assignment: CDR1 MGHDK and CDR2 SYGVNS. Trimming at V came to 5 bases and at J to 4 bases, leaving 6 bases not matched to a gene. CDR3 sequence: CASSLAGGRLYEQYF. CDR3 nucleotide sequence: TGTGCCAGCAGTCTAGCGGGGGGGAGACTTTACGAGCAGTACTTC.

The J gene is TRBJ2-3, the V gene TRBV5-1; 12 nucleotides match TRBD2. The germline gives CDR1 SGHRS, CDR2 YFSETQ. Trimming at V came to 2 bases and at J to 3 bases, leaving 1 base not matched to a gene. The CDR3 is made up of 15 amino acids. CDR3 DNA: TGCGCCAGCAGCTTTACTAGCGGGAGGACAGATACGCAGTATTTT. Translated, it gives CASSFTSGRTDTQYF.

The CDR3, as DNA: TGCAGCATGGCATGGGGTTTTAGGCGTCGAGCTTTCTTT. This sequence encodes CSMAWGFRRRAFF. The gene calls are TRBV29-1 and TRBJ1-1; D gene uncertain. The CDR3 totals 13 residues. Germline-derived CDR1 and CDR2 are SQVTM and ANQGSEA. Deletions cut 8 bases from V and 10 bases from J, with 23 bases between.

This chain links TRBV7-9 with TRBJ2-7; D may be TRBD1 (5 bases). Trimming stripped 7 bases from V and 4 bases from J, with 23 bases between. The germline CDR1 and CDR2 sequences are SEHNR and FQNEAQ (reference sequence). The CDR3 sequence is 16 residues long. CDR3 DNA sequence: TGTGCCAGCACACCCAATCAGGGTCTAGGGATGTACGAGCAGTACTTC. This encodes CASTPNQGLGMYEQYF.

This chain uses TRBV24-1 with TRBJ1-1; TRBD1 matches at 8 bases. Germline CDR1 reads KGHDR; CDR2 reads SFDVKD. V shed 7 bases, J shed 7 bases, and the junction held 13 bases outside the gene matches. CDR3 length: 15 residues. CDR3 amino acids: CATSRTGGKEGEAFF. CDR3 nucleotide sequence: TGTGCCACCAGCCGAACAGGGGGTAAGGAGGGTGAAGCTTTCTTT.

This clonotype was observed many times. The genes are TRBV14 and TRBJ2-1; either TRBD1 or TRBD2 may supply D (5 bases each). V was trimmed by 0 bases and J by 0 bases, leaving 15 bases between them. Germline V CDR1 and CDR2: SGHDN, FVKESK. The CDR3 has 18 amino acids. The CDR3 protein is CASSQDEGWAGSYNEQFF. The CDR3 region has the DNA TGTGCCAGCAGCCAAGACGAGGGGTGGGCGGGCTCCTACAATGAGCAGTTCTTC. Full variable domain (remainder filled in from reference TRBV14 and TRBJ2-1): EAGVTQFPSHSVIEKGQTVTLRCDPISGHDNLYWYRRVMGKEIKFLLHFVKESKQDESGMPNNRFLAERTGGTYSTLKVQPAELEDSGVYFCASSQDEGWAGSYNEQFFGPGTRLTVL.

In its sample, this clonotype was seen many times. The rearrangement links TRBV14 to TRBJ2-1; D ambiguous. The V gene's germline CDR1 is SGHDN and CDR2 FVKESK. Between the trimmed V and J ends, which lost 1 base and 8 bases, there was a span of 9 bases. The CDR3 extends over 13 amino acids. Here the CDR3 reads CASSQVGKDEQFF. The CDR3 DNA follows: TGTGCCAGCAGCCAAGTAGGAAAGGATGAGCAGTTCTTC.

The chain employs TRBV12-3 or TRBV12-4 and TRBJ2-3; D might be TRBD1 (5 bases). This CDR3 region has 15 residues. Trimming cost V 3 bases and J 2 bases, with 12 bases left between them. The CDR3, as DNA: TGTGCCAGCAGTTTTCTCCCAGGGTCCACAGATACGCAGTATTTT. It codes for CASSFLPGSTDTQYF.